Given below is one T cell receptor beta chain in context. The data originate from a study of PD-L1 blockade in urothelial cancer. The overall study: The number of prior chemotherapy regimens per patient was 0 to 3. Blood was analyzed 3 weeks (second dose) and 6 weeks after treatment start. The study recovered a median of around 140,000 T cells per blood sample.

Documented time point: pretreatment peripheral blood. The CDR3 length is 13 residues. Between the trimmed V and J ends, which lost 3 bases and 4 bases, there was a span of 10 bases. Germline CDR1 reads MNHNS; CDR2 reads SASEGT. Measured with immunoSEQ multiplex PCR; TCRdb has only the in-frame clones, and not every one. The repertoire holds tens of thousands of clones, 90% seen once, with around 1.6% in the top ten. The chain links TRBV6-1 to TRBJ2-7; the D gene is possibly TRBD2 (6 bases). The sequence derives from a man aged 60 to 69 with urothelial cancer. Material: PBMCs, obtained around atezolizumab (anti-PD-L1) treatment. The CDR3, as DNA: TGTGCCAGCAGTGACGGGACTGTATACGAGCAGTACTTC. Protein sequence: CASSDGTVYEQYF.